In its sample, the clone carrying this TCR beta chain was seen once. Its cognate antigen is unknown. The data stem from a study of T cell responses to AZD1222 COVID-19 vaccine. The table came from immunoSEQ multiplex PCR; TCRdb's copy has only in-frame clones and leaves some out. The sample shows about 140,000 clones, approximately 85% of them seen only once. The study's findings and limits: Receipt of two AZD1222 doses was followed by a rise in Spike-specific TCR breadth and depth. A mostly white British donor set with more females was recruited, and clonal diversity was possibly underestimated.

This specimen consisted of peripheral blood, obtained on day 0 of AZD1222 vaccination. This sequence was found in an adult in good health.

The CDR3 DNA sequence: TGTGCCAGCAGCTTAGGGGACTACAGCGGGCACTACAATGAGCAGTTCTTC. Translating gives CASSLGDYSGHYNEQFF. J is TRBJ2-1 and V is TRBV11-3, with TRBD2 matching over 7 bases. CDR1 and CDR2 from the germline V gene are SGHNT and YENEEA. The CDR3 runs to 17 residues. V trimming: 1 base; J trimming: 3 bases; junction bases outside the gene matches: 9. Drawing the rest from reference TRBV11-3 and TRBJ2-1, the complete variable domain is EAGVVQSPRYKIIEKKQPVAFWCNPISGHNTLYWYLQNLGQGPELLIRYENEEAVDDSQLPKDRFSAERLKGVDSTLKIQPAELGDSAVYLCASSLGDYSGHYNEQFFGPGTRLTVL.